The TCR beta chain under discussion was sequenced for a study of metastatic and nonmetastatic thyroid tumors. Study-level results: Versus benign nodules, malignant thyroid tumors reportedly had significantly higher TCR beta diversity, in blood and tumor.

Germline V gene lookup returns CDR1 SGHNT and CDR2 YENEEA. V lost 5 bases and J 5 bases, leaving 15 bases between the germline ends. The CDR3 runs 14 residues. TCRdb re-called the PCR reads through MiXCR. Of about 19,000 clones in the sample, 30% to 35% were seen once. All patients were treatment-naive before thyroid surgery. In its sample, this clone is medium-sized. Its antigen is currently unknown. The TCR comes from a female donor with papillary thyroid cancer or a benign thyroid nodule (not recorded which). Some clones in this sample may be carry-over from other donors' samples. The rearrangement links TRBV11-3 to TRBJ2-5, with D maybe TRBD1 (5 bases). The specimen was adjacent normal tissue. CDR3 loop: CASSPVWGAETQYF. The CDR3, as DNA: TGTGCCAGCAGCCCGGTTTGGGGCGCGGAGACCCAGTACTTC.